This entry lists 13 T cell receptor beta chains sequenced from one sample in a study of blood T cells in healthy people across ages (dated by TCRdb to the mid-2010s). The library was obtained by 5' RACE. TCRdb records Illumina HiSeq 2500 as the sequencer. A second PCR of roughly 7 to 12 cycles was run with a J-beta primer mix and a sample-barcoded 5' primer. TCRdb applied fastp at Q25 and MiXCR to the public reads, then kept only in-frame beta chains. Merged by CDR3 protein, the rows form single entries marked with the most common genes and DNA. The table for this sample lists approximately 960,000 distinct CDR3 sequences; approximately 32% of them were counted only once. The biggest ten clones account for about 9.4% of the sample. This sample was shared with a second study, whose subject was T cells of mothers and their children.

The material sequenced was blood. The receptor set was obtained from a woman aged 40 to 49 in good health.

This clonotype showed up just a few times. This chain uses TRBV9 with TRBJ2-1, with TRBD2 matching 11 bases. Germline V gene sequence: CDR1 SGDLS, CDR2 YYNGEE. The CDR3 extends over 15 amino acids. The V and J ends lost 0 bases and 9 bases, in that order; junction bases with no gene match: 5. CDR3 amino acids: CASSVGLAGGVEQFF. CDR3 coding DNA: TGTGCCAGCAGCGTAGGGCTAGCGGGGGGAGTTGAGCAGTTCTTC. The full variable domain, with the rest looked up from reference TRBV9 and TRBJ2-1, is DSGVTQTPKHLITATGQRVTLRCSPRSGDLSVYWYQQSLDQGLQFLIQYYNGEERAKGNILERFSAQQFPDLHSELNLSSLELGDSALYFCASSVGLAGGVEQFFGPGTRLTVL.

This clonotype was observed many times. The chain employs TRBV20-1 and TRBJ2-7, with 8 bases that match TRBD1. The CDR3 consists of 13 residues. Germline lookup yields CDR1 DFQATT and CDR2 SNEGSKA (reference sequence). Trimming removed 3 bases from V and 2 bases from J; junction bases left unmatched: 3. The CDR3 DNA is TGCAGTGCTAGCCCCAGGGGGCCCTACGAGCAGTACTTC. Translating it yields CSASPRGPYEQYF.

This clonotype has ten or more counts. The genes are TRBV9 and TRBJ1-2, with D unresolved. In germline, CDR1 is SGDLS, CDR2 YYNGEE. The V end was cut by 3 bases, the J end by 3 bases, with 12 bases between. The length of the CDR3 is 14 residues. The CDR3 DNA reads as TGTGCCAGCAGCGCCCTGGGCCACGACTATGGCTACACCTTC. Its protein product is CASSALGHDYGYTF.

To note about this clonotype: This may come from a read error, since a much larger clone is one base off. The V and J genes are TRBV10-3 and TRBJ2-5; no definite D call. V dropped 4 bases and J dropped 5 bases, with 8 bases sitting between them. The CDR3 is 12 amino acids. The germline V gene has CDR1 ENHRY and CDR2 SYGVKD. Here the CDR3 reads CAISGSSETQYF. The CDR3 DNA sequence: TGTGCCATCAGTGGGTCGTCGGAGACCCAGTACTTC.

This clonotype appeared a few times. The CDR3 is CASRQGYYEQYF. As DNA, the CDR3 is TGTGCCAGCCGACAGGGATACTACGAGCAGTACTTC. V and J are TRBV6-5 and TRBJ2-7; 7 bases line up with TRBD1. Germline CDR1 MNHEY, CDR2 SVGAGI. The junction had 4 bases not matched to a gene; V was cut back by 8 bases and J by 3 bases. This CDR3 contains 12 residues.

V usage is TRBV5-1 and J usage is TRBJ2-1; no clear D gene. The length of the CDR3 is 14 residues. The V gene lost 1 base and the J gene lost 5 bases, with 10 bases spanning the gap. The V gene's germline CDR1 is SGHRS and CDR2 YFSETQ. This CDR3 is CASSLRDIDNEQFF. The CDR3 bases are TGCGCCAGCAGCTTGCGTGACATCGACAATGAGCAGTTCTTC. Complete variable domain (other parts from reference TRBV5-1 and TRBJ2-1): KAGVTQTPRYLIKTRGQQVTLSCSPISGHRSVSWYQQTPGQGLQFLFEYFSETQRNKGNFPGRFSGRQFSNSRSEMNVSTLELGDSALYLCASSLRDIDNEQFFGPGTRLTVL.

This clonotype has at least ten counts. The V gene is TRBV2, the J gene TRBJ1-1; D unresolved. Germline CDR1 SNHLY, CDR2 FYNNEI. The V gene lost 8 bases and the J gene lost 6 bases, with 19 bases spanning the gap. This CDR3 has 14 amino acids. CDR3 coding DNA: TGTGCCAGCCGACGGCTAGTGGAAAGATCTGAAGCTTTCTTT. It yields the protein CASRRLVERSEAFF. The full variable domain, with the rest looked up from reference TRBV2 and TRBJ1-1, is EPEVTQTPSHQVTQMGQEVILRCVPISNHLYFYWYRQILGQKVEFLVSFYNNEISEKSEIFDDQFSVERPDGSNFTLKIRSTKLEDSAMYFCASRRLVERSEAFFGQGTRLTVV.

This clonotype has a handful of counts. The V and J genes are TRBV12-3 or TRBV12-4 and TRBJ1-4; 9 bases line up with TRBD1. Trimming cost V 6 bases and J 3 bases; bases outside gene matches: 8. This CDR3 is built from 16 residues. The CDR3 protein is CASSRTTGGPNEKLFF. The CDR3 bases are TGTGCCAGCAGCCGCACGACAGGGGGGCCTAATGAAAAACTGTTTTTT.

The chain has TRBV11-2 and TRBJ2-3; 7 nucleotides match TRBD2. V trimming: 6 bases; J trimming: 0 bases; junction bases outside the gene matches: 9. The CDR3 contains 16 residues. CDR1 is SGHAT and CDR2 is FQNNGV in the germline V gene. CDR3 loop: CASSYRGAGSTDTQYF. The DNA for the CDR3 is TGTGCCAGCAGTTATAGAGGAGCGGGGAGCACAGATACGCAGTATTTT.

The table lists this clonotype with a few counts. Its ends do not fully match the called genes, so a read error is possible. The V gene is TRBV5-5, the J gene TRBJ1-2, with 10 bases aligning to TRBD1. Germline assignment: CDR1 SGHKS and CDR2 YYEKEE (reference sequence). The CDR3 length is 15 residues. CDR3 loop: CASSLAATGGFGYTF. The CDR3 coding sequence is TGTGCCAGCAGTTTGGCCGCGACAGGGGGCTTTGGCTACACCTTC.

The V call is TRBV6-1, the J call TRBJ1-2, with D maybe TRBD1 (5 bases). Germline assignment: CDR1 MNHNS and CDR2 SASEGT. Trimming cost V 1 base and J 8 bases, with 14 bases left between them. This CDR3 has 14 residues. Here the CDR3 DNA reads TGTGCCAGCAGTGAAGGCAGGGTCGATGAAGGCTACACCTTC. The encoded protein is CASSEGRVDEGYTF.

This chain links TRBV5-1 with TRBJ1-2, with 10 bases matching TRBD1. Trimming took 4 bases from V and 6 from J; bases not matched to a gene: 18. Germline V CDR1 and CDR2: SGHRS, YFSETQ. The CDR3 has 18 amino acids. The CDR3 sequence: CASSTRDRGLHWKNGYTF. DNA of the CDR3: TGCGCCAGCAGCACCCGGGACAGGGGACTGCACTGGAAAAATGGCTACACCTTC. The entire variable domain, with the rest obtained from reference TRBV5-1 and TRBJ1-2, is as follows: KAGVTQTPRYLIKTRGQQVTLSCSPISGHRSVSWYQQTPGQGLQFLFEYFSETQRNKGNFPGRFSGRQFSNSRSEMNVSTLELGDSALYLCASSTRDRGLHWKNGYTFGSGTRLTVV.

The genes are TRBV29-1 and TRBJ2-1; 10 nucleotides align to TRBD1. J gave up 9 bases and V 2 bases, and 10 bases lay outside the gene matches. CDR3 length: 15 residues. CDR1 SQVTM and CDR2 ANQGSEA come from the germline V gene. The CDR3 DNA reads TGCAGCGTTGAACCGGGACAGGGGCGTCAGGGTGAGCAGTTCTTC. The encoded protein is CSVEPGQGRQGEQFF.